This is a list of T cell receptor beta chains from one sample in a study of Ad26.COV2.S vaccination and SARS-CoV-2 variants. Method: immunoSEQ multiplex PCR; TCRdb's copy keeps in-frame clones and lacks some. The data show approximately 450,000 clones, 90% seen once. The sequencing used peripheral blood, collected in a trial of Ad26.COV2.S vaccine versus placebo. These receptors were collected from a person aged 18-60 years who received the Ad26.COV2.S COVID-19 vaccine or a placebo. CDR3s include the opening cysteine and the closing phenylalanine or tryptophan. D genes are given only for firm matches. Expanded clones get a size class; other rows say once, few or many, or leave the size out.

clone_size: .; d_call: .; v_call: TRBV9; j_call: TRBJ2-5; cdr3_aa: CASSVQPSAKETQYF; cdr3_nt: TGTGCCAGCAGCGTTCAGCCCTCCGCCAAAGAGACCCAGTACTTC
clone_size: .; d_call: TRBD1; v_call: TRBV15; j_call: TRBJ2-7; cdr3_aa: CATSREKTGAYEQYF; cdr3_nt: TGTGCCACCAGCAGAGAAAAGACAGGGGCCTACGAGCAGTACTTC
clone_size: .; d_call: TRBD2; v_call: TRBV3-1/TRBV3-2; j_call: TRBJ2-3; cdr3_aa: CASSQDGRAPDTQYF; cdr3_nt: TGTGCCAGCAGCCAAGACGGGAGGGCCCCAGATACGCAGTATTTT
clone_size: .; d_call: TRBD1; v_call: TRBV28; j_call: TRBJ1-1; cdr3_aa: CASTSGQGTEAFF; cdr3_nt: TGTGCCAGCACCTCTGGACAGGGGACTGAAGCTTTCTTT
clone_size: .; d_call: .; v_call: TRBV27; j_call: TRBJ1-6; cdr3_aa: CASSLEFSLYSPLHF; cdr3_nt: TGTGCCAGCAGTTTAGAATTCTCCCTATATTCACCCCTCCACTTT
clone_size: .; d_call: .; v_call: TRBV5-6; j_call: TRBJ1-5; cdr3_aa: CASSSATGQPQHF; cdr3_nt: TGTGCCAGCAGCTCGGCGACGGGTCAGCCCCAGCATTTT
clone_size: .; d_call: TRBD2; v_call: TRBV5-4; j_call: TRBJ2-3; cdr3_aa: CASSTVLAGGTDTQYF; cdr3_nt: TGTGCCAGCAGCACCGTCCTAGCGGGAGGCACAGATACGCAGTATTTT
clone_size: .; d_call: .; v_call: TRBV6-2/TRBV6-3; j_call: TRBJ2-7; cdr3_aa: CASSYRQLYEQYF; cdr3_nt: TGTGCCAGCAGTTATCGTCAGCTCTACGAGCAGTACTTC
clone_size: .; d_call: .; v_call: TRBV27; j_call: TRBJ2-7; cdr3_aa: CASSLTGTAYEQYF; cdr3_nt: TGTGCCAGCAGTTTGACCGGGACTGCCTACGAGCAGTACTTC
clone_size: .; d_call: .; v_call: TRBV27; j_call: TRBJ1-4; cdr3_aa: CASRRQGRDEKLFF; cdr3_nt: TGTGCCAGCAGACGCCAGGGTCGCGATGAAAAACTGTTTTTT
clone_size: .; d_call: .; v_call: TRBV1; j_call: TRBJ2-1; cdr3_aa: CTSSQDRPPLPPENEQFF; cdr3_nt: TGCACCAGCAGCCAAGACAGACCCCCCCTACCCCCCGAAAATGAGCAGTTCTTC
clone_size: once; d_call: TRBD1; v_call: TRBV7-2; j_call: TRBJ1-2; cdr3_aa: CASSSQGASGSYTF; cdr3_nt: TGTGCCAGCAGCTCGCAGGGGGCAAGCGGGAGCTACACCTTC
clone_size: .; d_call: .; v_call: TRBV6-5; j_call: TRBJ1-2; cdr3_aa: CASSYGKQGDYGYTF; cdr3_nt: TGTGCCAGCAGTTACGGGAAACAGGGAGATTATGGCTACACCTTC
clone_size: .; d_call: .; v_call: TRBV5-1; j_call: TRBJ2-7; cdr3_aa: CASRVFAVSYEQYF; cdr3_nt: TGCGCCAGCAGGGTGTTCGCTGTCTCCTACGAGCAGTACTTC
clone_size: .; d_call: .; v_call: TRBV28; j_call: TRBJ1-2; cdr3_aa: CASSPIRGFGYTF; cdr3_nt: TGTGCCAGCAGCCCTATTAGGGGATTTGGCTACACCTTC
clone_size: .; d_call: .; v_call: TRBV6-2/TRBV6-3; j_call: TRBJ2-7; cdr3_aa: CASSPLDHRSYEQYF; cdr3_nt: TGTGCCAGCAGTCCCCTGGACCACCGCTCCTACGAGCAGTACTTC
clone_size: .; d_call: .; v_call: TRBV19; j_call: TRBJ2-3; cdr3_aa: CASSIVGGSSTDTQYF; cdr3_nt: TGTGCCAGTAGTATAGTCGGAGGCTCTAGCACAGATACGCAGTATTTT
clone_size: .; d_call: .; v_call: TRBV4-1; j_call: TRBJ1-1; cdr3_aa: CASSQVGGSRNTEAFF; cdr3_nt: TGCGCCAGCAGCCAAGTTGGGGGTTCCAGGAACACTGAAGCTTTCTTT
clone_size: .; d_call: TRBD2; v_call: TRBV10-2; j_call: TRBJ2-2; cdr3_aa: CASSLAAFGELFF; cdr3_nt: TGCGCCAGCTCACTAGCGGCATTCGGGGAGCTGTTTTTT
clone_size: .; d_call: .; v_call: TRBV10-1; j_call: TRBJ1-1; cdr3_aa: CASSEQGHTEAFF; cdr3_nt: TGCGCCAGCAGTGAGCAGGGGCACACTGAAGCTTTCTTT
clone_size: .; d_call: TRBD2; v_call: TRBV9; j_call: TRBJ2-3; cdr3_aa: CASSVGFGRLTDTQYF; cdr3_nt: TGTGCCAGCAGCGTAGGTTTCGGGAGGTTAACAGATACGCAGTATTTT
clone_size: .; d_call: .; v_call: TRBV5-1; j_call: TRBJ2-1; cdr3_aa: CASSLGLDNEQFF; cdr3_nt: TGCGCCAGCAGCCTGGGACTTGACAATGAGCAGTTCTTC
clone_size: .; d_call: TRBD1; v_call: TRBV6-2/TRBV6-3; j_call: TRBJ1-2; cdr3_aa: CASSGRTGDYGYTF; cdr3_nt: TGTGCCAGCAGTGGACGGACAGGGGACTATGGCTACACCTTC
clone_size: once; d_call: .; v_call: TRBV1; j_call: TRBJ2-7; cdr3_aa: CTSSQGAGGPQTYEQYF; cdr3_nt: TGCACCAGCAGCCAAGGAGCGGGAGGGCCCCAGACCTACGAGCAGTACTTC
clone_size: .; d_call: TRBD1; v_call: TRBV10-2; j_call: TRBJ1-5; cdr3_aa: CASSTTGALWSNQPQHF; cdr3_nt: TGCGCCAGCAGTACGACAGGGGCCCTATGGAGCAATCAGCCCCAGCATTTT
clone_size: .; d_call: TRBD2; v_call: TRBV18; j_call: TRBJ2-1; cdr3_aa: CASSPTSGSLPHNEQFF; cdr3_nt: TGTGCCAGCTCACCAACCAGCGGGAGTTTGCCTCACAATGAGCAGTTCTTC
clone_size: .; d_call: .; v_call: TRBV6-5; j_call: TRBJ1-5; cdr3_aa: CASRSSGNSNQPQHF; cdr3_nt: TGTGCCAGCAGATCCTCGGGGAATAGCAATCAGCCCCAGCATTTT
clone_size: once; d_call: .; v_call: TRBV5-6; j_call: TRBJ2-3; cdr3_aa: CASSLVADTQYF; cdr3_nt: TGTGCCAGCAGCTTGGTTGCGGATACGCAGTATTTT
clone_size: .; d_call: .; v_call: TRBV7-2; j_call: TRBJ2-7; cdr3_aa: CASRRQATYEQYF; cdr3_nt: TGTGCCAGCAGAAGACAGGCTACCTACGAGCAGTACTTC
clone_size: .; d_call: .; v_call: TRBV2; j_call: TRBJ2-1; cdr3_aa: CASSEAGRGQQFF; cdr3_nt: TGTGCCAGCAGTGAAGCGGGACGGGGGCAGCAGTTCTTC
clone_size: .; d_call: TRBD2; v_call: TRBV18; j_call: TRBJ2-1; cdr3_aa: CASSPVLAGGLVDEQFF; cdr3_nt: TGTGCCAGCTCACCCGTGTTAGCGGGAGGACTTGTGGATGAGCAGTTCTTC
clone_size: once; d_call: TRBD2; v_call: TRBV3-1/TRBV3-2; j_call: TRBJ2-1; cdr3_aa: CASSRLAGGGHEQFF; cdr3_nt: TGTGCCAGCAGCCGACTAGCGGGAGGAGGGCATGAGCAGTTCTTC
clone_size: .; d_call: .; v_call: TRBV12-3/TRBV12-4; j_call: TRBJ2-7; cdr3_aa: CASSPRFYEQYF; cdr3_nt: TGTGCCAGCAGTCCCCGTTTCTACGAGCAGTACTTC
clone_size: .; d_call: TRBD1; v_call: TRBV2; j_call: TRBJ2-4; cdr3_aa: CASRSGQGAENIQYF; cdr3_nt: TGTGCCAGCAGGTCCGGACAGGGGGCGGAAAACATTCAGTACTTC
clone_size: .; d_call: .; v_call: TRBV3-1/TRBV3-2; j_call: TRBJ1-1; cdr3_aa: CASSQVAGEAFF; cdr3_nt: TGTGCCAGCAGCCAAGTGGCGGGTGAAGCTTTCTTT
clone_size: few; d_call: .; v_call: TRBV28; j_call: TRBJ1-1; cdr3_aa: CASSFPDSMNTEAFF; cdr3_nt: TGTGCCAGCAGTTTCCCGGACAGCATGAACACTGAAGCTTTCTTT
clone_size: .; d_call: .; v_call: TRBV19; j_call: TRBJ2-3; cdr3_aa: CASSMRQHTDTQYF; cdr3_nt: TGTGCCAGTAGTATGAGGCAGCACACAGATACGCAGTATTTT
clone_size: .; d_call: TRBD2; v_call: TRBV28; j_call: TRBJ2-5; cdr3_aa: CASSFTLPLADQETQYF; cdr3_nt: TGTGCCAGCAGTTTCACCCTCCCTCTAGCGGATCAAGAGACCCAGTACTTC
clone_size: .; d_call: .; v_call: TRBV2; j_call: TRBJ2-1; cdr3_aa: CASSEAHEDWFF; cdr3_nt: TGTGCCAGCAGTGAAGCGCATGAGGACTGGTTCTTC
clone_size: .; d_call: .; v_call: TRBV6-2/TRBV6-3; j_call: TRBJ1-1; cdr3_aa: CASSLRMNTEAFF; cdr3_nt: TGTGCCAGCAGTTTGCGGATGAACACTGAAGCTTTCTTT
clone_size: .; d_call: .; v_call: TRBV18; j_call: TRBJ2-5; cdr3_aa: CASSPNKETQYF; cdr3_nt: TGTGCCAGCTCACCAAATAAAGAGACCCAGTACTTC
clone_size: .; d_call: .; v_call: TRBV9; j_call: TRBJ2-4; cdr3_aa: CASSVAGRGDIQYF; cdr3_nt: TGTGCCAGCAGCGTAGCCGGCCGGGGCGACATTCAGTACTTC
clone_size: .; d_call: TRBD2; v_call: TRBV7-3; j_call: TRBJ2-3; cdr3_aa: CASSPGLAGGPGSDTQYF; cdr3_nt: TGTGCCAGCAGCCCGGGACTAGCGGGAGGGCCTGGTTCAGATACGCAGTATTTT
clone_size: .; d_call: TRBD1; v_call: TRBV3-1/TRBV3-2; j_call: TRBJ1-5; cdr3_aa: CASSQGGGSSNQPQHF; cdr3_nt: TGTGCCAGCAGCCAAGGAGGGGGCTCGAGCAATCAGCCCCAGCATTTT
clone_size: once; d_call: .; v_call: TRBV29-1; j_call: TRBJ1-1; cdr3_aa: CSVESRQSNTEAFF; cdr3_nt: TGCAGCGTTGAATCCCGGCAGTCGAACACTGAAGCTTTCTTT
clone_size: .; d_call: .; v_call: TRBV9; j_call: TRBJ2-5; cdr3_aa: CASSGDSLQETQYF; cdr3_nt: TGTGCCAGCAGCGGAGACAGTCTCCAAGAGACCCAGTACTTC
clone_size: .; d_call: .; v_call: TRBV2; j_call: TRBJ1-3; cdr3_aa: CASSGGQGLNTIYF; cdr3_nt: TGTGCCAGCAGTGGGGGGCAGGGTTTGAACACCATATATTTT
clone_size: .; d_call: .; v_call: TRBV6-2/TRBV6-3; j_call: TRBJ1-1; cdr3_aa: CASSYSPGQVVYFSFF; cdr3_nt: TGTGCCAGCAGTTACTCTCCCGGACAAGTGGTTTACTTTTCTTTCTTT
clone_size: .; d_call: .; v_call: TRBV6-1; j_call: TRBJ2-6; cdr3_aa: CASSELAGGANVLTF; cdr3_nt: TGTGCCAGCAGTGAACTGGCAGGTGGGGCCAACGTCCTGACTTTC
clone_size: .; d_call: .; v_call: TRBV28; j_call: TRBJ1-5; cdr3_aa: CASSFLNSNQPQHF; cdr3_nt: TGTGCCAGCAGTTTTCTGAATAGCAATCAGCCCCAGCATTTT
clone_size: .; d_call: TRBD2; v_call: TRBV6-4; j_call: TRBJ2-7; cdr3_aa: CASSDPRLADYYDPYEQYF; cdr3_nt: TGTGCCAGCAGTGACCCCCGCCTAGCGGACTATTACGACCCCTACGAGCAGTACTTC
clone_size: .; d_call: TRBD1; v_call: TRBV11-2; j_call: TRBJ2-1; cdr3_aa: CASSLVRDRGYNEQFF; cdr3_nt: TGTGCCAGCAGCTTAGTCCGGGACAGGGGGTACAATGAGCAGTTCTTC
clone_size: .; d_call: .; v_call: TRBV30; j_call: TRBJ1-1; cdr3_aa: CAWNRDNLNTEAFF; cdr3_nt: TGTGCCTGGAATCGCGACAATTTGAACACTGAAGCTTTCTTT
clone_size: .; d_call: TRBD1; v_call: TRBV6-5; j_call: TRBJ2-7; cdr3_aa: CASSPGTGGFEQYF; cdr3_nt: TGTGCCAGCAGCCCAGGGACAGGGGGCTTCGAGCAGTACTTC
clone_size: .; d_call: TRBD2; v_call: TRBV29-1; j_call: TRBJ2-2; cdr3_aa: CSVEVASGSLDTGELFF; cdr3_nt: TGCAGCGTTGAAGTGGCAAGCGGGAGCCTGGACACCGGGGAGCTGTTTTTT
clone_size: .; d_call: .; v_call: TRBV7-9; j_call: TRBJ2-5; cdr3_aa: CASSFFASQETQYF; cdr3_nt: TGTGCCAGCAGCTTTTTTGCCTCGCAAGAGACCCAGTACTTC
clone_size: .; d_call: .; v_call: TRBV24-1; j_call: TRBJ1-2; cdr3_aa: CATSDSGKNYGYTF; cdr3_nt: TGTGCCACCAGTGATTCGGGAAAGAACTATGGCTACACCTTC
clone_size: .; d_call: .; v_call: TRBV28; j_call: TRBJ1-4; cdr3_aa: CAAFYNEKLFF; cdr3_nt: TGTGCCGCCTTTTACAATGAAAAACTGTTTTTT
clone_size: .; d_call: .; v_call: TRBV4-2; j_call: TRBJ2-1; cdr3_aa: CASSQDPEDYYNEQFF; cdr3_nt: TGTGCCAGCAGCCAAGATCCTGAGGACTACTACAATGAGCAGTTCTTC